These 8 T cell receptor beta chains came from one sample sequenced in a study of identical twins (TCRdb year 2016). The method was 5' RACE. The instrument was an Illumina HiSeq 2000. TCRdb reran the public reads through fastp at Q25 and MiXCR, keeping productive beta chains. Rows are unified per CDR3 protein, each entry keeping the most common DNA and genes. The sample table records about 730,000 distinct CDR3 sequences; 21% of these occur just once. 4% to 5.5% of the sample goes to the ten largest clones. These data were also reused for a study on T cells expressing NK-cell markers.

The specimen was PBMCs. Every receptor here comes from a woman between 18 and 29 years old in good health.

The V and J genes are TRBV7-9 and TRBJ2-3; 8 bases line up with TRBD2. The junction had 9 bases not matched to a gene; V was cut back by 4 bases and J by 0 bases. The germline V gene has CDR1 SEHNR and CDR2 FQNEAQ (reference sequence). The CDR3 length is 17 residues. CDR3 amino acids: CASSYPRLALSTDTQYF. In DNA form, the CDR3 reads TGTGCCAGCAGCTACCCCCGACTAGCGCTGAGCACAGATACGCAGTATTTT. The entire variable domain, with the rest obtained from reference TRBV7-9 and TRBJ2-3, is as follows: DTGVSQNPRHKITKRGQNVTFRCDPISEHNRLYWYRQTLGQGPEFLTYFQNEAQLEKSRLLSDRFSAERPKGSFSTLEIQRTEQGDSAMYLCASSYPRLALSTDTQYFGPGTRLTVL.

The table lists this clonotype with a few counts. The chain couples TRBV6-5 to TRBJ2-3; no clear D gene. The germline V gene has CDR1 MNHEY and CDR2 SVGAGI. The germline V and J ends were trimmed by 5 bases and 7 bases, with 7 bases remaining between them. The CDR3 is made up of 11 amino acids. The CDR3 here is CASSRENTQYF. The CDR3 DNA reads as TGTGCCAGCAGTAGGGAAAATACGCAGTATTTT.

This clonotype was detected many times. The chain uses TRBV29-1 and TRBJ1-1; possibly TRBD1 for D (6 bases). V was pared by 6 bases and J by 5 bases, with 13 bases between. The CDR3 runs to 12 residues. CDR1 is SQVTM, CDR2 ANQGSEA, per germline. Here the CDR3 reads CSVLTGPTEAFF. In DNA, the CDR3 is TGCAGCGTACTGACAGGTCCTACTGAAGCTTTCTTT. Based on the CDR3 plus reference TRBV29-1 and TRBJ1-1, the full variable domain is SAVISQKPSRDICQRGTSLTIQCQVDSQVTMMFWYRQQPGQSLTLIATANQGSEATYESGFVIDKFPISRPNLTFSTLTVSNMSPEDSSIYLCSVLTGPTEAFFGQGTRLTVV.

This clonotype occurred many times. CDR3 nucleotides: TGTGCCAGCAGTTGGAGTGTGTCAGGCGGTTACAATGAGCAGTTCTTC. This sequence encodes CASSWSVSGGYNEQFF. The rearrangement links TRBV6-5 to TRBJ2-1; D not certain. The germline V gene has CDR1 MNHEY and CDR2 SVGAGI. V lost 4 bases, J lost 4 bases, and 17 bases lay in between. The CDR3 contains 16 residues.

This clonotype was detected ten times or more. This sequence joins TRBV20-1 and TRBJ2-1; 8 nucleotides agree with TRBD2. Germline V lookup: CDR1 DFQATT, CDR2 SNEGSKA (reference sequence). CDR3 length: 15 amino acids. The junction had 9 bases not matched to a gene; V was cut back by 3 bases and J by 5 bases. In DNA form, the CDR3 reads TGCAGTGCTAGTAAATTGACTAGCGCAAACAATGAGCAGTTCTTC. It translates to CSASKLTSANNEQFF.

The chain joins TRBV6-1 to TRBJ1-5; possible D gene TRBD1, 5 bases. The CDR3 runs 14 residues. V was trimmed by 3 bases and J by 7 bases, leaving 13 bases between them. From germline, CDR1 is MNHNS and CDR2 SASEGT. In DNA form, the CDR3 reads TGTGCCAGCAGTGAGGGGGGAAGAGGGCAGCCCCAGCATTTT. This translates into CASSEGGRGQPQHF.

This clonotype occurred a few times. The J gene is TRBJ2-7, the V gene TRBV5-1; 7 bases match TRBD1. Germline V gene sequence: CDR1 SGHRS, CDR2 YFSETQ. The CDR3 has 17 amino acids. Trimming at V came to 0 bases and at J to 2 bases, leaving 11 bases not matched to a gene. In nucleotides, the CDR3 is TGCGCCAGCAGCTTGGCCTCGGATAGGACAGGAACCTACGAGCAGTACTTC. Translation gives CASSLASDRTGTYEQYF.

This clonotype appeared a few times. This chain joins TRBV4-2 and TRBJ2-2; weak D call: TRBD1 (5 bases). CDR3 length: 14 amino acids. V lost 4 bases and J 6 bases, leaving 12 bases between the germline ends. Germline V CDR1 and CDR2: LGHNA, YNFKEQ. This CDR3 reads CASSPQGRAGELFF. CDR3 DNA sequence: TGTGCCAGCAGCCCGCAGGGTCGGGCCGGGGAGCTGTTTTTT.